Sequencing of this T cell receptor (beta chain) was carried out in a study of blood T cell repertoires in COVID-19. Study information: The United States, Italy and Spain supplied acute and convalescent COVID-19 samples.

Repertoires were generated with immunoSEQ multiplex PCR, while TCRdb's copy carries only in-frame clones and drops some. The sample has roughly 190,000 clones; roughly 83% are singletons. This CDR3 region has 16 residues. The sample was PBMCs or T cells enriched from blood (not recorded which). The source is a woman in her 30s who had recovered from COVID-19. This chain connects TRBV21-1 to TRBJ2-7; the table's D call of TRBD1 was not tested on the DNA. TRBV21-1 is given as a pseudogene. The CDR3 nucleotides are TGTGCCAGCAGTCCCGTTAAGGGGGCGAGCCCCTACGAGCAGTACTTC. Protein product: CASSPVKGASPYEQYF.